Following are 12 T cell receptor beta chains from one sample sequenced in a study of blood T cell repertoires in COVID-19. Generated by immunoSEQ multiplex PCR, the TCRdb table keeps only in-frame clones and is missing some. Of about 55,000 clones in the sample, roughly 87% were seen once. Sequenced: peripheral blood. The receptor set was obtained from a man aged 40-49 years with COVID-19, enrolled during active disease.

The V gene is TRBV27, the J gene TRBJ2-1; 8 positions agree with TRBD1. V shed 6 bases and J 7 bases; nucleotides not matched to a gene: 11. CDR1 and CDR2 from the germline V gene are MNHEY and SMNVEV (reference sequence). The CDR3 extends over 15 amino acids. In nucleotides, the CDR3 is TGTGCCAGCAGGAAGGAACAGGGGGTGGGGAATGAGCAGTTCTTC. Its translation is CASRKEQGVGNEQFF.

The rearrangement links TRBV30 to TRBJ1-2; the D gene is possibly TRBD1 (5 bases). Trimming removed 3 bases from V and 6 bases from J, with 17 bases in between. This CDR3 contains 14 residues. Germline V gene data show CDR1 as GTSNPN and CDR2 as SVGIG (reference sequence). In DNA form, the CDR3 reads TGTGCCTGGAGCGCCACTCGCAGGGCCAATGGCTACACCTTC. The encoded protein is CAWSATRRANGYTF.

V gene TRBV29-1 combines with J gene TRBJ1-2; weak D call: TRBD1 (5 bases). The V end was cut by 2 bases, the J end by 2 bases, with 9 bases between. The CDR3 has 13 residues. Germline V gives CDR1 SQVTM, CDR2 ANQGSEA. CDR3 coding DNA: TGCAGCGTTGAATACAGGTCGAACTATGGCTACACCTTC. Translation gives CSVEYRSNYGYTF.

The rearrangement uses TRBV6-6 and TRBJ1-4; 8 bases are shared with TRBD1. This CDR3 region has 13 residues. V gave up 10 bases and J gave up 8 bases; unmatched junction bases: 9. CDR1 MNHNY and CDR2 SVGAGI come from the germline V gene (reference sequence). As DNA, the CDR3 is TGTGCCAAAACCACAGGGGGAAGAGAAAAACTGTTTTTT. This encodes CAKTTGGREKLFF.

This clone was seen only once. Here the CDR3 reads CASSLGRGATEAFF. The CDR3 bases are TGTGCCAGCAGCTTAGGGCGGGGGGCCACTGAAGCTTTCTTT. The genes are TRBV11-2 and TRBJ1-1; D possibly corresponds to TRBD1 (6 bases). Deletions cut 1 base from V and 4 bases from J, with 10 bases between. Germline-derived CDR1 and CDR2 are SGHAT and FQNNGV. This CDR3 spans 14 amino acids.

In DNA form, the CDR3 reads TGTGCCAGCAGCTTGGGGGGGAGGGCAGCTGAAGCTTTCTTT. This translates into CASSLGGRAAEAFF. The rearrangement links TRBV5-4 to TRBJ1-1, with D perhaps TRBD1 (5 bases). The CDR3 has 14 residues. V lost 0 bases and J 6 bases, leaving 12 bases between the germline ends. Looked up from germline, CDR1 is SGHNT and CDR2 is YYREEE (reference sequence).

This clone was seen a few times. V usage is TRBV6-6 and J usage is TRBJ2-7; D may be TRBD2 (6 bases). Germline-derived CDR1 and CDR2 are MNHNY and SVGAGI (reference sequence). This CDR3 is built from 14 residues. Trimming removed 5 bases from V and 2 bases from J, with 13 bases in between. CDR3 coding DNA: TGTGCCAGCAGTGTTGGAGCGGGTCCCTACGAGCAGTACTTC. This translates into CASSVGAGPYEQYF.

The genes are TRBV24-1 and TRBJ2-5; perhaps TRBD1 as D (5 bases). CDR1 is KGHDR, CDR2 SFDVKD, per germline. With 1 base removed from V and 5 bases from J, the gap between germline ends came to 13 bases. The CDR3 is made up of 15 amino acids. The CDR3 reads CATSDLQDGVETQYF. DNA of the CDR3: TGTGCCACCAGTGATTTACAGGATGGGGTGGAGACCCAGTACTTC.

The chain combines TRBV4-2 with TRBJ1-1, with 9 bases fitting TRBD1. Germline loops: CDR1 LGHNA, CDR2 YNFKEQ. V was pared by 3 bases and J by 1 base, with 9 bases of the junction left unmatched. This CDR3 contains 17 residues. The DNA of the CDR3 is TGTGCCAGCAGCCAGATTACCGGGACAGGGAAGAACACTGAAGCTTTCTTT. This sequence encodes CASSQITGTGKNTEAFF.

This chain uses TRBV18 with TRBJ2-3; D call uncertain. CDR1 is KGHSH and CDR2 is LQKENI in the germline V gene. This CDR3 contains 14 residues. Trimming removed 2 bases from V and 5 bases from J, with 11 bases in between. CDR3 sequence: CASSPFPGKDTQYF. The CDR3 nucleotides are TGTGCCAGCTCACCATTTCCAGGAAAAGATACGCAGTATTTT.

This clone occurred a few times. The V call is TRBV11-2, the J call TRBJ2-3; TRBD2 aligns across 7 bases. Germline V gives CDR1 SGHAT, CDR2 FQNNGV. The CDR3 runs to 14 residues. J gave up 4 bases and V 3 bases, and 4 bases lay outside the gene matches. CDR3 DNA sequence: TGTGCCAGCAGCTTCGGGGGGAGGGCAGATACGCAGTATTTT. As protein: CASSFGGRADTQYF.

V and J are TRBV7-9 and TRBJ1-1, with D perhaps matching TRBD1 (6 bases). The CDR3 extends over 16 amino acids. Germline assignment: CDR1 SEHNR and CDR2 FQNEAQ (reference sequence). V was trimmed by 5 bases and J by 4 bases, leaving 20 bases between them. This CDR3 reads CASSDPPGHEGTEAFF. In nucleotides, the CDR3 is TGTGCCAGCAGCGATCCCCCGGGACACGAAGGCACTGAAGCTTTCTTT.